This TCR beta chain came from a study of T-cell reconstitution after alpha-beta-depleted transplantation in children. This clonotype came up many times. Preparing the TCRbeta library involved the use of unique molecular identifiers. One entry per CDR3 protein, called by TCRdb with MiXCR from the PCR reads. Of 90,000 to 95,000 distinct CDR3 sequences listed, 9.5% to 15% are singletons. The clonotype comes from a human donor who donated a stem cell graft to a child with inherited bone marrow failure. Specimen: PBMCs from the stem cell graft donor, collected from the stem cell graft.

CDR3 nucleotides: TGCGCCAGCAGCCCGGGACAGGCGGCAATTTCGTCACCCCTCCACTTT. Translated, it gives CASSPGQAAISSPLHF. The gene calls are TRBV5-1 and TRBJ1-6, with 8 bases that match TRBD1. The V segment lost 4 bases and the J segment 10 bases; nucleotides outside the gene matches: 13. The CDR3 spans 16 residues. Germline V gives CDR1 SGHRS, CDR2 YFSETQ.